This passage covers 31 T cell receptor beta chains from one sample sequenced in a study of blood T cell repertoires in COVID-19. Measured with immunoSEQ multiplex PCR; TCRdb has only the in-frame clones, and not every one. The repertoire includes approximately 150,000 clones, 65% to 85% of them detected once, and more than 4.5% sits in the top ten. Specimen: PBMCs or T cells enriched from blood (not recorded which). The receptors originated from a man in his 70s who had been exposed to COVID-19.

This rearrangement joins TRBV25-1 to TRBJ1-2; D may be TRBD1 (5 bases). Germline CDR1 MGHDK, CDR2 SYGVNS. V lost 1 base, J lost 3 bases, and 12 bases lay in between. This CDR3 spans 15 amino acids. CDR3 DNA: TGTGCCAGCAGTGAATCGGCAGGGTCGTACTATGGCTACACCTTC. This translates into CASSESAGSYYGYTF.

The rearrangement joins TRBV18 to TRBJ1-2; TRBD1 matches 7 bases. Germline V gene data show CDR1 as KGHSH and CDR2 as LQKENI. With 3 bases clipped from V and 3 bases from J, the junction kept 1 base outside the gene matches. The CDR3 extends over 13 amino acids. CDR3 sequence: CASSPTGDYGYTF. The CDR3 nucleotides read TGTGCCAGCTCACCCACAGGGGACTATGGCTACACCTTC.

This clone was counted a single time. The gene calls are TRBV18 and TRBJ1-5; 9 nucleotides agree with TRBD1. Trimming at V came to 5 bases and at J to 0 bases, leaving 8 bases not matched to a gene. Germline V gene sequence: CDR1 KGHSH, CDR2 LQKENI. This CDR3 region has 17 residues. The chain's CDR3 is CASSRTGALYSNQPQHF. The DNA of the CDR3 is TGTGCCAGCTCAAGGACAGGGGCCCTTTATAGCAATCAGCCCCAGCATTTT.

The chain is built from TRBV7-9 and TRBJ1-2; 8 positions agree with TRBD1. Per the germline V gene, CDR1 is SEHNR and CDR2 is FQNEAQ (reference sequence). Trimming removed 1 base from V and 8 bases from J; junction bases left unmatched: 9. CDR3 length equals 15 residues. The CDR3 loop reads CASSLGDRFHRGYTF. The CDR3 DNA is TGTGCCAGCAGCTTAGGGGACAGGTTTCATCGGGGCTACACCTTC.

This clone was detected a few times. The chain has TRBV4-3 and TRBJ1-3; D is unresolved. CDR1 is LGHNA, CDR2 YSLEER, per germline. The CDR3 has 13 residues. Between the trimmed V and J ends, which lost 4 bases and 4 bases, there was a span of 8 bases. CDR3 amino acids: CASSPSRGNTIYF. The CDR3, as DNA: TGCGCCAGCAGCCCCTCGCGGGGAAACACCATATATTTT.

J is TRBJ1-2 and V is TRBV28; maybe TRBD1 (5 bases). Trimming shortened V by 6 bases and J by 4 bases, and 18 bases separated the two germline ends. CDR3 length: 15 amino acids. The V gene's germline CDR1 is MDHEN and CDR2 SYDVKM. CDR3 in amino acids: CASSPYGTGSYGYTF. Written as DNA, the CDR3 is TGTGCCAGCAGCCCATACGGGACTGGGTCCTATGGCTACACCTTC.

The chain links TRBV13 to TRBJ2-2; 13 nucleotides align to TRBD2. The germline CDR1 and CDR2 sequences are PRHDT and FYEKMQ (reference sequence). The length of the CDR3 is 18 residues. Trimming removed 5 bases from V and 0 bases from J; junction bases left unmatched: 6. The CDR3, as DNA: TGTGCCAGCAGCATCGAGGGACTAGCGGGAACGAACACCGGGGAGCTGTTTTTT. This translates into CASSIEGLAGTNTGELFF.

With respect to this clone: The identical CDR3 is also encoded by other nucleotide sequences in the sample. The CDR3 is CASSLTGNTEAFF. CDR3 nucleotide sequence: TGTGCCAGCAGCCTGACAGGGAACACTGAAGCTTTCTTT. The rearrangement joins TRBV6-5 to TRBJ1-1; D perhaps matches TRBD1 (6 bases). V dropped 6 bases and J dropped 1 base, with 9 bases sitting between them. The CDR3 covers 13 residues. The germline CDR1 and CDR2 sequences are MNHEY and SVGAGI.

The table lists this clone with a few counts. This CDR3 reads CASSLSPEETQYF. The CDR3 nucleotides are TGTGCCAGCAGTTTATCCCCCGAAGAGACCCAGTACTTC. V and J are TRBV12-3 or TRBV12-4 and TRBJ2-5, with D unclear. Trimming took 2 bases from V and 3 from J, leaving 7 bases between them. This CDR3 spans 13 amino acids.

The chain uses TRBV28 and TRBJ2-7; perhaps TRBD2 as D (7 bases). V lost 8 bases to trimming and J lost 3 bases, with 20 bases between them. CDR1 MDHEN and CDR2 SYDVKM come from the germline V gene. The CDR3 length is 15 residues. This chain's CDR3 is CASQKWEGGIYEQYF. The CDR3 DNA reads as TGTGCCAGCCAAAAGTGGGAGGGGGGTATCTACGAGCAGTACTTC.

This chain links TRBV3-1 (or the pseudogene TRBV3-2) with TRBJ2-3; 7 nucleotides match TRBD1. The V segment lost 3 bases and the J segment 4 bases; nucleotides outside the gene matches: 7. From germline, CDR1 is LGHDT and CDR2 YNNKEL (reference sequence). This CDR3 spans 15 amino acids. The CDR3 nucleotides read TGTGCCAGCAGCCACCTCGGACAGGCGGCAGATACGCAGTATTTT. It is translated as CASSHLGQAADTQYF.

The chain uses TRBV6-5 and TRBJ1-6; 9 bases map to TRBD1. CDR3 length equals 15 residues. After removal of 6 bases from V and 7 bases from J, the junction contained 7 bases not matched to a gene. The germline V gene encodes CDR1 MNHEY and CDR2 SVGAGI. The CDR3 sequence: CASRRTGTGNSPLHF. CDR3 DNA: TGTGCCAGCAGAAGGACCGGGACAGGGAATTCACCCCTCCACTTT.

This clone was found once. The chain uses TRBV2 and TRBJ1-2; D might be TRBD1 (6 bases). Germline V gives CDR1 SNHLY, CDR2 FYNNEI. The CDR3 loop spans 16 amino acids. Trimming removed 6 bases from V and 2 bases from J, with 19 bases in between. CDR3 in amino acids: CASRGSTGIPNYGYTF. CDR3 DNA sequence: TGTGCCAGCAGAGGGTCTACAGGGATCCCGAACTATGGCTACACCTTC.

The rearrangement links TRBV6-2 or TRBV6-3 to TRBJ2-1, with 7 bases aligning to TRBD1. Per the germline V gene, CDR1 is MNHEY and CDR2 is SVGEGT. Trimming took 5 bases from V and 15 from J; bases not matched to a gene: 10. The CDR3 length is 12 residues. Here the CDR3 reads CASSRLRGRPFF. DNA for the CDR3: TGTGCCAGCAGTCGCCTGAGGGGGCGCCCGTTCTTC.

CDR3 protein: CASSSGTGVYGYTF. The DNA of the CDR3 is TGTGCCAGCAGCTCGGGGACAGGGGTATATGGCTACACCTTC. This chain uses TRBV5-5 with TRBJ1-2, with TRBD1 identical over 10 bases. The CDR3 extends over 14 amino acids. Per germline, CDR1 SGHKS and CDR2 YYEKEE (reference sequence). The V gene end was trimmed by 3 bases and the J gene end by 5 bases; junction bases not matched to a gene: 4.

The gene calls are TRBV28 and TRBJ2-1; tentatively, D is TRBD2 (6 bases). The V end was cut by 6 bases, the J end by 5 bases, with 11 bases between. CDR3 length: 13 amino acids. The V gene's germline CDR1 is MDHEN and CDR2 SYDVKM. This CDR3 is CASRRELDNEQFF. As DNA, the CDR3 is TGTGCCAGCAGGCGGGAATTGGACAATGAGCAGTTCTTC.

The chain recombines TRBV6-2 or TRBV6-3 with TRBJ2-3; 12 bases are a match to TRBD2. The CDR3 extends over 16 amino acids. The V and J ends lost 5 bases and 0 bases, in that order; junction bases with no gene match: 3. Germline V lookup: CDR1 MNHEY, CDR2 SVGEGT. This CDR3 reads CASSLGLAGSTDTQYF. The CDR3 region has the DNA TGTGCCAGCAGTCTTGGACTAGCGGGGAGCACAGATACGCAGTATTTT.

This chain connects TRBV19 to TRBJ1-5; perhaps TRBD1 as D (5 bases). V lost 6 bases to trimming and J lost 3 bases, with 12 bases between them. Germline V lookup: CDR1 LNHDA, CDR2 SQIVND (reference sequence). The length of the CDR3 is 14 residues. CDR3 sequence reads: CASRGETDNQPQHF. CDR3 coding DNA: TGTGCCAGTAGAGGCGAGACAGACAATCAGCCCCAGCATTTT.

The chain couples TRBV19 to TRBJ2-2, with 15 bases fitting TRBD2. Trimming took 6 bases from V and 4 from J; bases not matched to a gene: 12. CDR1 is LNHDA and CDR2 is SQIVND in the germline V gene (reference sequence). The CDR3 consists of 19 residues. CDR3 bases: TGTGCCAGTAGGGGCTTTCCGGGACTAGCGGGGGGCGGCACCGGGGAGCTGTTTTTT. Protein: CASRGFPGLAGGGTGELFF.

CDR3 nucleotide sequence: TGTGCCAGCAGCCCCGACAGGGTCACTGAAGCTTTCTTT. It specifies CASSPDRVTEAFF. The V call is TRBV9, the J call TRBJ1-1; 7 positions match TRBD1. The CDR3 contains 13 residues. The V and J ends lost 4 bases and 4 bases, in that order; junction bases with no gene match: 4. Germline V lookup: CDR1 SGDLS, CDR2 YYNGEE.

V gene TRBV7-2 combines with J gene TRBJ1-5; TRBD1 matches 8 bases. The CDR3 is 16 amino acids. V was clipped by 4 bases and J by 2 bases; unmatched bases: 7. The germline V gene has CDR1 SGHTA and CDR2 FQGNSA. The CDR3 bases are TGTGCCAGCAGCTCTACCGCAGGGGGCGGCAATCAGCCCCAGCATTTT. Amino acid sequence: CASSSTAGGGNQPQHF.

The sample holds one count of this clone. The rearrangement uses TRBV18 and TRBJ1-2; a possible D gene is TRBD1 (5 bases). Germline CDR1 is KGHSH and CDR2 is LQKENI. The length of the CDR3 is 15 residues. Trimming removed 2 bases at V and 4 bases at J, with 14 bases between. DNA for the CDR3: TGTGCCAGCTCACCAGTCAGCGGGGGGGGCTATGGCTACACCTTC. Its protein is CASSPVSGGGYGYTF.

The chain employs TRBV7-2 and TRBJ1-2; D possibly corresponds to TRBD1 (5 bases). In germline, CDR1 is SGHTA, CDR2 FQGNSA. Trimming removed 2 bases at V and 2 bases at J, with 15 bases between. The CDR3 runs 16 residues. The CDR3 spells CASSLRGQRGNYGYTF. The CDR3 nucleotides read TGTGCCAGCAGCTTAAGGGGCCAGCGTGGGAACTATGGCTACACCTTC.

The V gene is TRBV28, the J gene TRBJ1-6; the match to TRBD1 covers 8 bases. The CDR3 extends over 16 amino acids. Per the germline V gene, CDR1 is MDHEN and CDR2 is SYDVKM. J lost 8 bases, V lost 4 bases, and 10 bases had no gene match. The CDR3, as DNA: TGTGCCAGCAGTTCCCTCGGACAGGGTCTACATTCACCCCTCCACTTT. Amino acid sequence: CASSSLGQGLHSPLHF.

Here the CDR3 DNA reads TGTGCCAGCCAGGGGACTAGCATTAAGGGTAGTGAGCAGTTCTTC. Translation: CASQGTSIKGSEQFF. The genes are TRBV19 and TRBJ2-1, with 9 nucleotides matching TRBD2. Per germline, CDR1 LNHDA and CDR2 SQIVND (reference sequence). The CDR3 is made up of 15 amino acids. Germline trimming cut 9 bases from V and 9 bases from J; bases unmatched to any gene: 15. The whole variable domain, remainder taken from reference TRBV19 and TRBJ2-1, is DGGITQSPKYLFRKEGQNVTLSCEQNLNHDAMYWYRQDPGQGLRLIYYSQIVNDFQKGDIAEGYSVSREKKESFPLTVTSAQKNPTAFYLCASQGTSIKGSEQFFGPGTRLTVL.

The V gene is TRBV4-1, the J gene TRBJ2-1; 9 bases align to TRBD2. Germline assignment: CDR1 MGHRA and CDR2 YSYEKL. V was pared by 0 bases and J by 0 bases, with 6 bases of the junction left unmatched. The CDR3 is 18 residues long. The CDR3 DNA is TGCGCCAGCAGCCAAGACAGCGCACTAGCGGGCTCCTACAATGAGCAGTTCTTC. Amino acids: CASSQDSALAGSYNEQFF.

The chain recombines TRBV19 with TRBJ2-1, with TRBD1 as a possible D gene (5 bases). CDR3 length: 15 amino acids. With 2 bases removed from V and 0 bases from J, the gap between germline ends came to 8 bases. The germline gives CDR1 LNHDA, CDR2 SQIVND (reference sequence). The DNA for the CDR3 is TGTGCCAGTAGTATACAGGGAAACTCCTACAATGAGCAGTTCTTC. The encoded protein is CASSIQGNSYNEQFF.

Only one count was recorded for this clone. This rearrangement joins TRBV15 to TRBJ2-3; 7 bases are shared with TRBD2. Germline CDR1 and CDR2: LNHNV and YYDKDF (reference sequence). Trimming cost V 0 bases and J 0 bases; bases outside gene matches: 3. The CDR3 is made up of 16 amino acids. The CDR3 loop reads CATSRDSSGSTDTQYF. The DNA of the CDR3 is TGTGCCACCAGCAGAGACTCTAGCGGTAGCACAGATACGCAGTATTTT.

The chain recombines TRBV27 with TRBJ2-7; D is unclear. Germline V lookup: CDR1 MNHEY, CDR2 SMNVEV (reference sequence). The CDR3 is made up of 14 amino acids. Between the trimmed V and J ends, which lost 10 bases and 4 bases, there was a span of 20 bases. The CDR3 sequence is CATTPGLYTYEQYF. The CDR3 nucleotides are TGTGCCACTACGCCGGGTCTATACACTTACGAGCAGTACTTC.

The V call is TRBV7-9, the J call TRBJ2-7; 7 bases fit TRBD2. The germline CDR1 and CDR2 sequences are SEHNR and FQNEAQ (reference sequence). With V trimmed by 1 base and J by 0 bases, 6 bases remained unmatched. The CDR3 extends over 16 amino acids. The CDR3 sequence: CASSLDGTIVSYEQYF. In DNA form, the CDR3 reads TGTGCCAGCAGCTTAGATGGGACTATTGTCTCCTACGAGCAGTACTTC.

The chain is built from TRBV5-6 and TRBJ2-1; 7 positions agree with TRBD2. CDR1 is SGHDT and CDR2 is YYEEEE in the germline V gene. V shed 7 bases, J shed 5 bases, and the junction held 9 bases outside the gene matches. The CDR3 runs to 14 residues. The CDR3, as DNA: TGTGCCAGCGACACTGGACTAGTGAACAATGAGCAGTTCTTC. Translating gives CASDTGLVNNEQFF.